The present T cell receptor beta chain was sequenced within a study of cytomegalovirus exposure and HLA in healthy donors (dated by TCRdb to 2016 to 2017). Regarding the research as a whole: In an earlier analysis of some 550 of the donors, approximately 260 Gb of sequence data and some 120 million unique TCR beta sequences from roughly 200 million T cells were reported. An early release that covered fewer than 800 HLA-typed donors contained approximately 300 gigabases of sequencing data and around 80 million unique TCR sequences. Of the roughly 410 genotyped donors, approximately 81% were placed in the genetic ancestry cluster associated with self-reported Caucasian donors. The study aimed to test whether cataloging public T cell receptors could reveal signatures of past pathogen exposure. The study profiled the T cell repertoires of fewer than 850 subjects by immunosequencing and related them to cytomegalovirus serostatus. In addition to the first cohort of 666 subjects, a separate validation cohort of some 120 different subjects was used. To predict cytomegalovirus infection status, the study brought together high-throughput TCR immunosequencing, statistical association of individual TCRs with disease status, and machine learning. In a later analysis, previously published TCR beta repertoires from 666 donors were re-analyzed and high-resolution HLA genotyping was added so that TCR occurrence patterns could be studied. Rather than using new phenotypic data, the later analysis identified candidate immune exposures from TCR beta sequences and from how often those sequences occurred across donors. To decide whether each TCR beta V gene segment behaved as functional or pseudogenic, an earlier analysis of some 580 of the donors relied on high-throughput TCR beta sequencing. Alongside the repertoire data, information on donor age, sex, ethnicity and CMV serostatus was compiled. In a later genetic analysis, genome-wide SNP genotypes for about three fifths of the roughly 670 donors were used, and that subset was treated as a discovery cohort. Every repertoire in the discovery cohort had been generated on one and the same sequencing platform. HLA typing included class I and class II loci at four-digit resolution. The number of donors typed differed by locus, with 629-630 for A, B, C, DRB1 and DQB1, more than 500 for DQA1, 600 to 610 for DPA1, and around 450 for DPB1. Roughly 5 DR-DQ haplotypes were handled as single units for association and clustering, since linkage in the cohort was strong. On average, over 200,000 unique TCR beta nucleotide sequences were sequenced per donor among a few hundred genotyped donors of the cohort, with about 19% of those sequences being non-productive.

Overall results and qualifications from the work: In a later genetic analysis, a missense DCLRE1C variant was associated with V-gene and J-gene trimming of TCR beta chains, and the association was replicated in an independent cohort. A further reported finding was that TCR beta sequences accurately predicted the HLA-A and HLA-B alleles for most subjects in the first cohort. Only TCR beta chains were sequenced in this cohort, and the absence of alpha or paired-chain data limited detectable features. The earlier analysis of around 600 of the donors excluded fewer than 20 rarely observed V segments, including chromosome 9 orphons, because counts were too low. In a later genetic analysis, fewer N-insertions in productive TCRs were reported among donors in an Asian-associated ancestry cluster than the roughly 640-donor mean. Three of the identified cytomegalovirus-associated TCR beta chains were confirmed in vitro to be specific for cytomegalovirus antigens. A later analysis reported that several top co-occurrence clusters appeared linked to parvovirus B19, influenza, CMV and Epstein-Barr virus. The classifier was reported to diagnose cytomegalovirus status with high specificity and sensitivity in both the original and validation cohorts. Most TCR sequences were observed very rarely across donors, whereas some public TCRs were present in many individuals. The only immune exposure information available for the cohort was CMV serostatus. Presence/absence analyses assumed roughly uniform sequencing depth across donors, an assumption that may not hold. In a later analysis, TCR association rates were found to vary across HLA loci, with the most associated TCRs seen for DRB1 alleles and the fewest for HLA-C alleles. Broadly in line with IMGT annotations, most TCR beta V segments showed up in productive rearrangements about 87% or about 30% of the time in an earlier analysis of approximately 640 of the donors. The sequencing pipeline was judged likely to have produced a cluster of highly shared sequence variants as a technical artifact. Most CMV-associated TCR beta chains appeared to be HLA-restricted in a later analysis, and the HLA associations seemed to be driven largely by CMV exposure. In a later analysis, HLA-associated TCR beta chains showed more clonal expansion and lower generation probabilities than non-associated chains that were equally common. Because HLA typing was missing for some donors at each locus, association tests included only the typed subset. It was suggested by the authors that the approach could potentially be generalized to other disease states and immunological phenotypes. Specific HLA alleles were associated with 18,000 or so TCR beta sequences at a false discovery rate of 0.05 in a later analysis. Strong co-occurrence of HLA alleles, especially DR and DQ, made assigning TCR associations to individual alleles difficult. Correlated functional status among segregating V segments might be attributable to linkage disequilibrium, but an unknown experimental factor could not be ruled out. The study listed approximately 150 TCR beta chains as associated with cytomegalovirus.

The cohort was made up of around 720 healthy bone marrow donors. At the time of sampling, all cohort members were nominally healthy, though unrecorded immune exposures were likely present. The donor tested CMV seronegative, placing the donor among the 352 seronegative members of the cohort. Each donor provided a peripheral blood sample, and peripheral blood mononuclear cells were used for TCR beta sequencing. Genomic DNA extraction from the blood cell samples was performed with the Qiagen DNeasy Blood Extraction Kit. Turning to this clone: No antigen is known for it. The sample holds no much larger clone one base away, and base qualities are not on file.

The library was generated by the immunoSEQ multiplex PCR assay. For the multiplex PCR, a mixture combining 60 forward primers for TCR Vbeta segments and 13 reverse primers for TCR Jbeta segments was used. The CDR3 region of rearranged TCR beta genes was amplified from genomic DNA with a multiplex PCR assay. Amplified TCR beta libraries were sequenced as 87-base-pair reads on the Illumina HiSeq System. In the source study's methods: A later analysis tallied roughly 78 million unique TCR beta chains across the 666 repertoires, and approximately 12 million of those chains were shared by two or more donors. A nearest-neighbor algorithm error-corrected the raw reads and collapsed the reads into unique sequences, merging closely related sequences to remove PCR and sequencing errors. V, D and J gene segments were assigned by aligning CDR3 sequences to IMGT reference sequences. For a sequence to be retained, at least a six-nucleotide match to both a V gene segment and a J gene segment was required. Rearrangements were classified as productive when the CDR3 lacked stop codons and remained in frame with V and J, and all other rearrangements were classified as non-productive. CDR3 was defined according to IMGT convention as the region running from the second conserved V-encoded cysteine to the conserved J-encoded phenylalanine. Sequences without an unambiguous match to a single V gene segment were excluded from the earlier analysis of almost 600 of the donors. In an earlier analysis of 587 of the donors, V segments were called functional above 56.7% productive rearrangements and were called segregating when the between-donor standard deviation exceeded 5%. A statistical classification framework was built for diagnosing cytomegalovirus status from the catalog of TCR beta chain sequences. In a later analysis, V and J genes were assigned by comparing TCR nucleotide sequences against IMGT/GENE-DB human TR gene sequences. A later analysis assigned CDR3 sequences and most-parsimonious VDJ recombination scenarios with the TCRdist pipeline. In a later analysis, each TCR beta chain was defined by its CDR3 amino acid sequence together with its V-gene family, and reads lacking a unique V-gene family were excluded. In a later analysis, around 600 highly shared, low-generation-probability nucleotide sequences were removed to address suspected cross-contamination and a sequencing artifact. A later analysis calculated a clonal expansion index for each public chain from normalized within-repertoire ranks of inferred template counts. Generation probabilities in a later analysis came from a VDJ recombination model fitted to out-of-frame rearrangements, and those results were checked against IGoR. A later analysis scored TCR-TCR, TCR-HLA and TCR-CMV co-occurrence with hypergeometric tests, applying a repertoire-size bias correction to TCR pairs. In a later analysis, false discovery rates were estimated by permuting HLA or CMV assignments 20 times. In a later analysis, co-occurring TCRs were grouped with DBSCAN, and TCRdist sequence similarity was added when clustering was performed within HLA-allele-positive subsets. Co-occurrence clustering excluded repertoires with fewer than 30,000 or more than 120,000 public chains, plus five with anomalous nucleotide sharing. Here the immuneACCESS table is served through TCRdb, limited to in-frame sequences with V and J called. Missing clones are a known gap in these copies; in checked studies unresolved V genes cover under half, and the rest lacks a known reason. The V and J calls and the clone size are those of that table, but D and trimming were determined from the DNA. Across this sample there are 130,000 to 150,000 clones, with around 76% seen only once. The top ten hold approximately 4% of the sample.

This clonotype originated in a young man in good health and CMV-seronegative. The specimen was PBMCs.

At the DNA level, the sequence is TGTGCCAGCAGTTTAGGGCCTCGACAGGCTTCCTACGAGCAGTACTTC. Protein translation: CASSLGPRQASYEQYF. The sequence links TRBV27 to TRBJ2-7; TRBD1 is perhaps the D gene, given 6 matching bases. CDR3 length: 16 amino acids, cysteine to phenylalanine. Left in the record is the CDR3 DNA by itself, 48 bases read in frame from the first base. CDR1 and CDR2 were assigned from the germline V gene (reference sequence) as MNHEY and SMNVEV. Relative to germline, V is 2 bases shorter and J is 1 base shorter, with 15 bases between their ends.